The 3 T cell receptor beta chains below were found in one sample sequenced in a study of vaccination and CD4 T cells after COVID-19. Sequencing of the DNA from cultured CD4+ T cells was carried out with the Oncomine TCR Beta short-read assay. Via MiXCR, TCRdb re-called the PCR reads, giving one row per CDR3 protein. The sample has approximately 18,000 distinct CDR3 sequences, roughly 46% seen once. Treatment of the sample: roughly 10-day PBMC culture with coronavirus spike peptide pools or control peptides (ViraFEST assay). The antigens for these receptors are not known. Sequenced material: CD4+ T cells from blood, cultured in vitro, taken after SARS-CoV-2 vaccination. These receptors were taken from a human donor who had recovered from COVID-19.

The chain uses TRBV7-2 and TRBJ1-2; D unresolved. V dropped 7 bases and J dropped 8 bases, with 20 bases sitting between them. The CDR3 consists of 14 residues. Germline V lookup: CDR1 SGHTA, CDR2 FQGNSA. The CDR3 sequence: CASNEKGLTGGYTF. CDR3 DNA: TGTGCCAGCAACGAAAAGGGCCTTACTGGGGGCTACACCTTC.

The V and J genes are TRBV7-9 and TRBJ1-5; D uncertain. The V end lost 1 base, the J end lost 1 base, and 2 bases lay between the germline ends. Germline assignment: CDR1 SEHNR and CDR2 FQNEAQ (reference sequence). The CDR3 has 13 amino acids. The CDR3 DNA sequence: TGTGCCAGCAGCTTAGAAAGCAATCAGCCCCAGCATTTT. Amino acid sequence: CASSLESNQPQHF. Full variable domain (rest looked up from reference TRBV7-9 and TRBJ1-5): DTGVSQNPRHKITKRGQNVTFRCDPISEHNRLYWYRQTLGQGPEFLTYFQNEAQLEKSRLLSDRFSAERPKGSFSTLEIQRTEQGDSAMYLCASSLESNQPQHFGDGTRLSIL.

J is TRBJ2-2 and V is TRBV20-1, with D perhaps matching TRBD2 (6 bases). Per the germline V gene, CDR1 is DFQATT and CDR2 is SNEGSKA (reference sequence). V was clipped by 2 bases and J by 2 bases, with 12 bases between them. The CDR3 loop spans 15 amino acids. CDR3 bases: TGCAGTGCTAGATTGGAGGGGATAAACACCGGGGAGCTGTTTTTT. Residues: CSARLEGINTGELFF.